This T cell receptor beta chain was documented in a study of blood T cell repertoires in COVID-19. The overall study: From the United States, Italy and Spain came samples of acute and convalescent COVID-19. Sources were T cells, B-cell-depleted T cells, or PBMCs; the material itself was cDNA or gDNA.

The CDR3 runs to 16 residues. Per the germline V gene, CDR1 is LGHDT and CDR2 is YNNKEL (reference sequence). Trimming took off 1 base at V and 4 bases at J, with 17 bases between the two ends. This clone was seen a single time. Original methodology: Scientists estimated how many nucleated cells there were by amplifying reference gene primers. Assay: immunoSEQ multiplex PCR; the TCRdb copy retains only in-frame clones and omits some. D and trimming come from the DNA, and the V and J calls and clone size come from that table. The sample holds 150,000 or so clones, more than 75% seen once. The rearrangement joins TRBV3-1 (or the pseudogene TRBV3-2) to TRBJ2-7, with a tentative D call TRBD1 (6 bases). The source material was peripheral blood. This clonotype was sampled from a man at least 80 years old with acute or convalescent COVID-19. The chain's CDR3 is CASSQGRAARGYEQYF. In DNA, the CDR3 is TGTGCCAGCAGCCAAGGCCGGGCCGCCAGGGGTTACGAGCAGTACTTC.